The 12 T cell receptor beta chains reported below all come from one sample, sequenced in a study of CD8 T cells in Susac syndrome (dated by TCRdb to the late 2010s). Library prep was done by the immunoSEQ multiplex PCR assay. RNA was extracted using the RNeasy kit, and roughly 0.5 to 1 microgram was reverse transcribed with random hexamers. TCRdb cleaned the public reads at Q25 with fastp, built clones with MiXCR and kept in-frame beta chains. A single entry per CDR3 protein holds the most common genes and DNA from its merged rows. Across this sample there are fewer than 250,000 distinct CDR3 sequences, with approximately 93% seen only once. The ten largest clones represent 0.1% to 0.12% of the sample. The sample taken for sequencing was CD4+ T cells from PBMCs. Every receptor here comes from a human donor in good health.

The chain couples TRBV7-2 to TRBJ1-3; D uncertain. Looked up from germline, CDR1 is SGHTA and CDR2 is FQGNSA. The CDR3 is made up of 11 amino acids. Trimming pared 5 bases from V and 8 bases from J, leaving 7 bases between. CDR3 region: CASSQADTIYF. CDR3 DNA: TGTGCCAGCAGCCAGGCGGACACCATATATTTT.

This clonotype was detected only once. The chain has TRBV7-9 and TRBJ2-3, with D unresolved. CDR1 and CDR2 from the germline V gene are SEHNR and FQNEAQ (reference sequence). The V end was cut by 4 bases, the J end by 4 bases, with 9 bases between. The CDR3 consists of 13 residues. Here the CDR3 DNA reads TGTGCCAGCAGCTCCTTCGGGCCAGATACGCAGTATTTT. Residues: CASSSFGPDTQYF.

The genes are TRBV4-1 and TRBJ1-1; the D is unclear. The V end lost 4 bases, the J end lost 0 bases, and 21 bases lay between the germline ends. The V gene's germline CDR1 is MGHRA and CDR2 YSYEKL. This CDR3 has 18 residues. CDR3 residues: CASSRKYLEGALNTEAFF. The CDR3 DNA reads TGCGCCAGCAGCCGGAAGTATTTAGAGGGCGCTCTGAACACTGAAGCTTTCTTT.

The V call is TRBV14, the J call TRBJ1-2, with a possible D match to TRBD1 (5 bases). The V and J ends lost 0 bases and 3 bases respectively, with 11 bases between them. This CDR3 has 15 amino acids. The germline CDR1 and CDR2 sequences are SGHDN and FVKESK. As DNA, the CDR3 is TGTGCCAGCAGCCAAGAATCAGGGATTGACTATGGCTACACCTTC. Protein sequence: CASSQESGIDYGYTF. Using reference TRBV14 and TRBJ1-2 for the parts outside the CDR3, the full variable domain is EAGVTQFPSHSVIEKGQTVTLRCDPISGHDNLYWYRRVMGKEIKFLLHFVKESKQDESGMPNNRFLAERTGGTYSTLKVQPAELEDSGVYFCASSQESGIDYGYTFGSGTRLTVV.

This clonotype was seen a single time. The V gene is TRBV20-1, the J gene TRBJ2-7, with 9 bases identical to TRBD2. Germline lookup yields CDR1 DFQATT and CDR2 SNEGSKA (reference sequence). The CDR3 runs to 14 residues. The V gene end was trimmed by 6 bases and the J gene end by 4 bases; junction bases not matched to a gene: 10. DNA of the CDR3: TGCAGTGCCTCCCGCGGGCTAGCGGGATACGAGCAGTACTTC. This codes for CSASRGLAGYEQYF.

V usage is TRBV3-1 and J usage is TRBJ1-6; D uncertain. This CDR3 contains 12 residues. The V gene's germline CDR1 is LGHDT and CDR2 YNNKEL (reference sequence). Deletions cut 1 base from V and 10 bases from J, with 5 bases between. The CDR3 loop is CASSQGDSPLHF. The CDR3 region has the DNA TGTGCCAGCAGCCAAGGAGACTCACCCCTCCACTTT.

The chain couples TRBV5-1 to TRBJ2-3; no clear D gene. Per germline, CDR1 SGHRS and CDR2 YFSETQ. This CDR3 has 16 amino acids. The germline V and J ends were trimmed by 0 bases and 2 bases, with 13 bases remaining between them. The CDR3 protein is CASSLVPAGLTDTQYF. CDR3 DNA sequence: TGCGCCAGCAGCTTGGTGCCGGCAGGTCTCACAGATACGCAGTATTTT.

This chain joins TRBV29-1 and TRBJ2-3; TRBD2 might be the D (7 bases). This CDR3 contains 13 residues. Germline CDR1 and CDR2: SQVTM and ANQGSEA. V shed 6 bases and J shed 2 bases, with 12 bases lying between them. The CDR3 loop reads CSVNRDYTDTQYF. The CDR3 coding sequence is TGCAGCGTGAACAGGGACTACACAGATACGCAGTATTTT.

The genes are TRBV12-3 or TRBV12-4 and TRBJ2-5; 11 bases fit TRBD1. The CDR3 is 17 residues long. Trimming at V came to 2 bases and at J to 2 bases, leaving 7 bases not matched to a gene. CDR3 sequence reads: CASSLQGQGAPQETQYF. The DNA of the CDR3 is TGTGCCAGCAGTTTACAAGGACAGGGGGCCCCACAAGAGACCCAGTACTTC.

The J gene is TRBJ2-7, the V gene TRBV3-1; perhaps D is TRBD1 or TRBD2 (6 bases each). V was clipped by 6 bases and J by 3 bases, with 12 bases between them. The germline V gene encodes CDR1 LGHDT and CDR2 YNNKEL (reference sequence). The CDR3 is made up of 13 amino acids. CDR3: CASSWGDNYEQYF. CDR3 DNA sequence: TGTGCCAGCAGTTGGGGGGACAACTACGAGCAGTACTTC.

The chain uses TRBV2 and TRBJ2-2; 12 positions match TRBD2. The CDR3 spans 18 residues. J was trimmed by 6 bases and V by 7 bases; bases with no gene match: 15. Germline V lookup: CDR1 SNHLY, CDR2 FYNNEI. CDR3 residues: CASNERLAGGRSAGELFF. The CDR3 nucleotides are TGTGCCAGCAATGAGCGGCTAGCGGGGGGGCGGAGCGCCGGGGAGCTGTTTTTT.

This clonotype is a singleton in its sample. The chain links TRBV6-5 to TRBJ1-5, with TRBD1 matching 7 bases. V trimming: 6 bases; J trimming: 3 bases; junction bases outside the gene matches: 8. Germline V lookup: CDR1 MNHEY, CDR2 SVGAGI. The CDR3 covers 15 residues. As DNA, the CDR3 is TGTGCCAGCAGCCCGACAGGGATGCCCAATCAGCCCCAGCATTTT. Translation gives CASSPTGMPNQPQHF.